The 5 T cell receptor beta chains in this list originate from one sample, sequenced in a study of blood T cell repertoires in COVID-19. TCRdb's table, derived via immunoSEQ multiplex PCR, lists solely in-frame clones and lacks some. The sample lists hundreds of thousands of clones; roughly nine tenths were seen once. The sequencing sample was made of peripheral blood. These receptors came from a man aged 18 to 29 with active or convalescent COVID-19.

V usage is TRBV2 and J usage is TRBJ1-6; TRBD1 agrees at 9 bases. The CDR3 is 15 amino acids. The V segment lost 8 bases and the J segment 1 base; nucleotides outside the gene matches: 3. Per germline, CDR1 SNHLY and CDR2 FYNNEI. The CDR3, as DNA: TGTGCCAGCGGACAGGGGAGTTCCTATAATTCACCCCTCCACTTT. Protein: CASGQGSSYNSPLHF.

The genes are TRBV12-3 or TRBV12-4 and TRBJ1-1; 9 bases match TRBD1. The CDR3 is 13 residues long. The trim removed 1 base at V and 11 bases at J, leaving 5 bases unmatched. The DNA for the CDR3 is TGTGCCAGCAGTTTAGATGGGACAGGGACCGCTTTCTTT. Protein product: CASSLDGTGTAFF.

The V and J genes are TRBV10-3 and TRBJ1-1; D gene ambiguous. The CDR3 length is 13 residues. Germline CDR1 ENHRY, CDR2 SYGVKD. V was trimmed by 2 bases and J by 3 bases, leaving 7 bases between them. DNA of the CDR3: TGTGCCATCAGTGAGCTTCGTGACACTGAAGCTTTCTTT. Translated, it gives CAISELRDTEAFF.

V and J are TRBV7-3 and TRBJ1-5; no definite D call. CDR3 length equals 11 residues. V lost 5 bases and J lost 14, with 13 bases in between. Germline values: CDR1 SGHTA, CDR2 FQGTGA. CDR3 loop: CASSESSRKHF. The DNA of the CDR3 is TGTGCCAGCAGCGAAAGCTCGAGAAAGCATTTT.

The rearrangement joins TRBV11-2 to TRBJ1-5, with 9 bases that match TRBD1. Trimming cost V 5 bases and J 6 bases; bases outside gene matches: 8. The CDR3 is made up of 15 amino acids. Germline V gene data show CDR1 as SGHAT and CDR2 as FQNNGV. The CDR3, as DNA: TGTGCCAGCAGCCTGGACAGGGGTGGGGGTCAGCCCCAGCATTTT. Amino acids: CASSLDRGGGQPQHF.